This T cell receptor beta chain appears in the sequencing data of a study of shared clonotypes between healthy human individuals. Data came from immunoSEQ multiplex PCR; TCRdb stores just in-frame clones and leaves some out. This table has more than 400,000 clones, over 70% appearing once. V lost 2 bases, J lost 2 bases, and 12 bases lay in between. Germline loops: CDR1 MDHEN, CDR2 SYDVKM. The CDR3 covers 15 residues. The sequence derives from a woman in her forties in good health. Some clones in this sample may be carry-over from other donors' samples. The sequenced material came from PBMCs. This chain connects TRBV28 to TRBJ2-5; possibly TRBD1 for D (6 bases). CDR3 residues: CASSLRGTVQETQYF. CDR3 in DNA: TGTGCCAGCAGTTTAAGGGGGACCGTACAAGAGACCCAGTACTTC.